Listed here are 17 T cell receptor beta chains from one sample, sequenced in a study of T-cell memory formation after mild COVID-19. Each CDR3 protein gets one entry after TCRdb re-called the 5' RACE reads with MiXCR. The sample records 390,000 or so distinct CDR3 sequences, more than 15% being singletons. The sequenced material came from PBMCs or a T cell subset sorted from them (not recorded which). The receptors stem from a man younger than 35 who had mild COVID-19 (a few samples of this study predate the infection). Cell type and time point are not known.

V usage is TRBV9 and J usage is TRBJ2-1; D gene ambiguous. V was shortened by 3 bases and J by 6 bases, with 13 bases between the two germline ends. Germline V gene lookup returns CDR1 SGDLS and CDR2 YYNGEE. The CDR3 runs 14 residues. DNA for the CDR3: TGTGCCAGCAGCGGAGGCAACCTTGGCAATGAGCAGTTCTTC. This gives the protein CASSGGNLGNEQFF.

This clonotype was seen many times. This chain joins TRBV4-3 and TRBJ2-4, with TRBD2 identical over 8 bases. V dropped 0 bases and J dropped 6; count of bases not matched to a gene: 13. Germline CDR1 and CDR2: LGHNA and YSLEER. This CDR3 comprises 18 residues. DNA for the CDR3: TGCGCCAGCAGCCAAGATCATCGGGGTAGCGGGGTGGGAAACATTCAGTACTTC. It specifies CASSQDHRGSGVGNIQYF.

This clonotype has only a few counts. This rearrangement joins TRBV5-6 to TRBJ1-2; D is ambiguous. Germline V CDR1 and CDR2: SGHDT, YYEEEE. Trimming took 4 bases from V and 7 from J, leaving 14 bases between them. CDR3 length equals 13 residues. CDR3 DNA sequence: TGTGCCAGCAGCAACTACCTACCCCGTGGCTACACCTTC. It is translated as CASSNYLPRGYTF.

This clonotype was seen a handful of times. The chain uses TRBV18 and TRBJ2-3; 12 nucleotides align to TRBD2. CDR1 and CDR2 (germline): KGHSH, LQKENI. The CDR3 spans 14 residues. V lost 8 bases, J lost 6 bases, and 6 bases stayed unmatched. CDR3 nucleotide sequence: TGTGCCAGCCGGACTAGCGGGGCCTCGGATACGCAGTATTTT. Translation gives CASRTSGASDTQYF.

This clonotype was counted only a few times. V gene TRBV7-2 combines with J gene TRBJ2-3; D remains ambiguous. From germline, CDR1 is SGHTA and CDR2 FQGNSA. The V end lost 2 bases, the J end lost 2 bases, and 5 bases lay between the germline ends. The CDR3 loop spans 13 amino acids. For the CDR3, the DNA is TGTGCCAGCAGCTTAATGGCCACAGATACGCAGTATTTT. Its translation is CASSLMATDTQYF.

The V call is TRBV5-1, the J call TRBJ2-1; weak D call: TRBD1 (6 bases). V was cut by 0 bases and J by 6 bases, with 10 bases left in between. Germline CDR1 reads SGHRS; CDR2 reads YFSETQ. CDR3 length equals 14 residues. This chain's CDR3 is CASSLGDIPNEQFF. The CDR3 coding sequence is TGCGCCAGCAGCTTGGGGGACATCCCCAATGAGCAGTTCTTC. The full variable domain, its missing parts supplied by reference TRBV5-1 and TRBJ2-1, is KAGVTQTPRYLIKTRGQQVTLSCSPISGHRSVSWYQQTPGQGLQFLFEYFSETQRNKGNFPGRFSGRQFSNSRSEMNVSTLELGDSALYLCASSLGDIPNEQFFGPGTRLTVL.

This clonotype was counted only a few times. The chain recombines TRBV7-7 with TRBJ2-5, with TRBD2 as a possible D gene (5 bases). The germline V and J ends were trimmed by 7 bases and 5 bases, with 17 bases remaining between them. The CDR3 length is 14 residues. Germline V CDR1 and CDR2: SSHAT, FNYEAQ (reference sequence). CDR3 bases: TGTGCCAGCACCCCCAGTCCACCGGGGGAGACCCAGTACTTC. Translated: CASTPSPPGETQYF.

This clonotype was seen more than once but under ten times. The gene calls are TRBV12-3 or TRBV12-4 and TRBJ1-6; possibly TRBD1 for D (5 bases). Between the trimmed V and J ends, which lost 4 bases and 8 bases, there was a span of 9 bases. The CDR3 has 13 amino acids. The CDR3 DNA reads as TGTGCCAGCAGTTCCGTGGGGGATTCACCCCTCCACTTT. Translation: CASSSVGDSPLHF.

This rearrangement joins TRBV5-1 to TRBJ1-1; TRBD1 agrees at 8 bases. CDR1 is SGHRS and CDR2 is YFSETQ in the germline V gene. This CDR3 region has 15 residues. With 4 bases clipped from V and 11 bases from J, the junction kept 16 bases outside the gene matches. DNA for the CDR3: TGCGCCAGCAGCCCGCTCGGGACAGGACTTTTGACGGCTTTCTTT. Protein sequence: CASSPLGTGLLTAFF. Filled out from reference TRBV5-1 and TRBJ1-1, the complete variable domain reads KAGVTQTPRYLIKTRGQQVTLSCSPISGHRSVSWYQQTPGQGLQFLFEYFSETQRNKGNFPGRFSGRQFSNSRSEMNVSTLELGDSALYLCASSPLGTGLLTAFFGQGTRLTVV.

The sample holds many counts of this clonotype. This chain uses TRBV5-1 with TRBJ2-5, with D hard to call. Between the trimmed V and J ends, which lost 2 bases and 4 bases, there was a span of 12 bases. Germline V gives CDR1 SGHRS, CDR2 YFSETQ. The CDR3 covers 14 residues. DNA for the CDR3: TGCGCCAGCAGCTTACAGACCGAAGGAGAGACCCAGTACTTC. It specifies CASSLQTEGETQYF.

V usage is TRBV25-1 and J usage is TRBJ2-5; 11 bases fit TRBD2. Germline-derived CDR1 and CDR2 are MGHDK and SYGVNS. The length of the CDR3 is 16 residues. Trimming took 7 bases from V and 5 from J; bases not matched to a gene: 12. CDR3 protein: CASTYPLAGGGETQYF. In DNA, the CDR3 is TGTGCCAGCACCTACCCCCTAGCGGGGGGCGGGGAGACCCAGTACTTC.

This clonotype came up a few times. The chain combines TRBV20-1 with TRBJ2-5, with D possibly being TRBD2 (5 bases). CDR1 and CDR2 from the germline V gene are DFQATT and SNEGSKA (reference sequence). The CDR3 is 14 amino acids. Trimming removed 4 bases from V and 1 base from J, with 13 bases in between. The CDR3 coding sequence is TGCAGTGCTACGTTTCGGAGGTCCCAAGAGACCCAGTACTTC. Its protein is CSATFRRSQETQYF.

The V gene is TRBV12-3 or TRBV12-4, the J gene TRBJ2-3, with 7 bases lining up with TRBD2. With 5 bases clipped from V and 5 bases from J, the junction kept 7 bases outside the gene matches. The CDR3 length is 14 residues. This chain's CDR3 is CASSPRGVEDTQYF. CDR3 coding DNA: TGTGCCAGCAGTCCCCGGGGGGTTGAAGATACGCAGTATTTT.

The chain employs TRBV6-5 and TRBJ2-7, with D perhaps matching TRBD1 or TRBD2 (5 bases each). Germline V lookup: CDR1 MNHEY, CDR2 SVGAGI. This CDR3 is 13 amino acids long. The V end lost 7 bases, the J end lost 9 bases, and 19 bases lay between the germline ends. The DNA for the CDR3 is TGTGCCAGCACCCGAAGCCCCGGGGACCGGCAGTACGTC. Protein sequence: CASTRSPGDRQYV.

The chain has TRBV25-1 and TRBJ2-3; tentatively, D is TRBD1 or TRBD2 (5 bases each). Per germline, CDR1 MGHDK and CDR2 SYGVNS. The CDR3 consists of 15 residues. The V gene lost 6 bases and the J gene lost 4 bases, with 17 bases spanning the gap. CDR3 residues: CASRRLGRGADTQYF. The CDR3 region has the DNA TGTGCCAGCAGAAGATTGGGGCGAGGGGCAGATACGCAGTATTTT.

The DNA of the CDR3 is TGTGCCAGCAGCTCCGGGACAGGGGTCAGCAATGAGCAGTTCTTC. Its protein product is CASSSGTGVSNEQFF. The chain is built from TRBV28 and TRBJ2-1, with TRBD1 matching 10 bases. The CDR3 extends over 15 amino acids. The V and J ends lost 6 bases and 6 bases, in that order; junction bases with no gene match: 8. Germline V gene data show CDR1 as MDHEN and CDR2 as SYDVKM.

The gene calls are TRBV5-6 and TRBJ1-3; D gene unclear. V lost 1 base, J lost 0 bases, and 8 bases lay in between. CDR3 size: 15 residues. Germline values: CDR1 SGHDT, CDR2 YYEEEE. The DNA of the CDR3 is TGTGCCAGCAGCTTGCTGTGGGGCTCTGGAAACACCATATATTTT. This gives the protein CASSLLWGSGNTIYF.